This T cell receptor beta chain came from a study of cytomegalovirus exposure and HLA in healthy donors (dated by TCRdb to 2015 to 2018). Turning to the overall study: The 666 repertoires of the first cohort and the approximately 110 validation repertoires were produced on the same platform, according to a later analysis. To predict cytomegalovirus infection status, the study combined high-throughput TCR immunosequencing, statistical association of individual TCRs with disease status, and machine learning. Besides the first cohort of around 700 subjects, a separate validation cohort made up of 90 to 150 different subjects was used. The study aimed to test whether cataloging public T cell receptors could reveal signatures of past pathogen exposure.

From the germline V gene, CDR1 is SGHRS and CDR2 is YFSETQ. Including cysteine and phenylalanine, the CDR3 has 15 amino acids. Just the 45-base CDR3 DNA is kept, in frame starting at base 1. At the junction V is shortened by 4 bases and J by 7 bases; bases outside the gene matches: 9. Libraries were built with the immunoSEQ multiplex PCR assay. In the source study's methods: A statistical classification framework was built for diagnosing cytomegalovirus status from the catalog of TCR beta chain sequences. What TCRdb holds here is the immuneACCESS table cut down to in-frame rearrangements. Part of the clones is not present; checked against another copy, under half of the missing clones reflect an unresolved V gene, and the others are unexplained. D and trimming were read from the DNA, whereas the V and J calls and clone size are those reported in that table. Counted in this sample were some 130,000 clones; 70% to 90% of them appeared once. Together, the top ten hold 1.4% of the sample.

What the study reported, not specific to this receptor: Across donors, most TCR sequences were observed very rarely, whereas some public TCRs were present in many individuals. Subsequent analysis determined that TCRs grouped into clusters in the first cohort also showed a tendency toward co-occurrence across the 120 or so validation repertoires, and 85% to 95% of cluster scores exceeded 0. According to the authors, the approach could potentially be generalized to other disease states and immunological phenotypes. In both the original and validation cohorts, the classifier was reported to diagnose cytomegalovirus status with high specificity and sensitivity. In vitro tests confirmed that a few of the cytomegalovirus-associated TCR beta chains recognize cytomegalovirus antigens. A total of fewer than 200 TCR beta chains were listed by the study as associated with cytomegalovirus. The validation cohort had no HLA typing available for a later analysis, so co-occurrence within that cohort was assessed over all 130 or so repertoires.

Separate from the roughly 650-subject first cohort, the validation cohort of 95 to 150 subjects was the group to which the donors belonged. Notes on this clone: The antigen this receptor binds is unknown. No base quality values were provided; no much bigger clone lies one nucleotide off.

The sequence derives from a woman aged 25 to 39 in good health and CMV-seronegative. The rearrangement combines TRBV5-1 with TRBJ1-2; 11 junctional bases match TRBD1. The sequenced material came from PBMCs. The CDR3 protein sequence reads: CASSRRGTGGLGYTF. DNA sequence: TGCGCCAGCAGCCGACGGGGGACAGGGGGTCTTGGCTACACCTTC. Beyond the CDR3, the reference TRBV5-1 and TRBJ1-2 genes provide the residues; the full variable domain reads: KAGVTQTPRYLIKTRGQQVTLSCSPISGHRSVSWYQQTPGQGLQFLFEYFSETQRNKGNFPGRFSGRQFSNSRSEMNVSTLELGDSALYLCASSRRGTGGLGYTFGSGTRLTVV.